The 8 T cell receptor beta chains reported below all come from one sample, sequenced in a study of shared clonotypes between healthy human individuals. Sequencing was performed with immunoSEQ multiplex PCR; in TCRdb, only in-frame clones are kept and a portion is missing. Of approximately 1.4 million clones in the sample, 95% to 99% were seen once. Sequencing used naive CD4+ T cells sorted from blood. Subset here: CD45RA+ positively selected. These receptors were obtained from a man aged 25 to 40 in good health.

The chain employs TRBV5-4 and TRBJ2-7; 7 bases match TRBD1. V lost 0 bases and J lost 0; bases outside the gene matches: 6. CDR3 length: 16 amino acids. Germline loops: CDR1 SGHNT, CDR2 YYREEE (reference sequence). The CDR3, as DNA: TGTGCCAGCAGCTTGGAAAGGGACAGACCCTCCTACGAGCAGTACTTC. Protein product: CASSLERDRPSYEQYF.

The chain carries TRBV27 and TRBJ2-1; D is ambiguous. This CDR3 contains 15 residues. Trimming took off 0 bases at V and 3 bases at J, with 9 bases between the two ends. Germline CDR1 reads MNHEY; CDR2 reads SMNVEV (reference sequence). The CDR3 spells CASSLSTPVYNEQFF. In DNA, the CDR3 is TGTGCCAGCAGTTTATCGACCCCTGTCTACAATGAGCAGTTCTTC.

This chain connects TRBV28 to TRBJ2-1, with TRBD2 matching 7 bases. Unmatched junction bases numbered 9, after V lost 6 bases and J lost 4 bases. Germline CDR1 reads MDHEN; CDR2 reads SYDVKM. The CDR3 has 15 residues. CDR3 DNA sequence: TGTGCCAGCAGCCCACCTAGCGGTGATTACAATGAGCAGTTCTTC. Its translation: CASSPPSGDYNEQFF. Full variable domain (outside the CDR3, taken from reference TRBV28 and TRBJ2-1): DVKVTQSSRYLVKRTGEKVFLECVQDMDHENMFWYRQDPGLGLRLIYFSYDVKMKEKGDIPEGYSVSREKKERFSLILESASTNQTSMYLCASSPPSGDYNEQFFGPGTRLTVL.

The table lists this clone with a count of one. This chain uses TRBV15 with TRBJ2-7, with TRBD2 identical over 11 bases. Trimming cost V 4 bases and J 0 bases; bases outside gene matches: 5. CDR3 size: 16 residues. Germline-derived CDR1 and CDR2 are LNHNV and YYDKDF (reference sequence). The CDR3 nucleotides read TGTGCCACCAGCAAGGGACTAGCGGTTATCTCCTACGAGCAGTACTTC. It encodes CATSKGLAVISYEQYF.

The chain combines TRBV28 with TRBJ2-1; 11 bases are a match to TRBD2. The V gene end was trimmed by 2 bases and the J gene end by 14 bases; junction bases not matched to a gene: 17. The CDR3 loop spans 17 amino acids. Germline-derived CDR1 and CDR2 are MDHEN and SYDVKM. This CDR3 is CASSLRLLAGGVNGEFF. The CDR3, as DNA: TGTGCCAGCAGTTTAAGACTCCTAGCGGGAGGCGTAAACGGGGAGTTCTTC.

CDR3 DNA: TGCGCCAGCCGATCCGGGACAGGGGTGTTCTACGAGCAGTACTTC. This codes for CASRSGTGVFYEQYF. V gene TRBV5-1 combines with J gene TRBJ2-7; 10 bases line up with TRBD1. J gave up 3 bases and V 7 bases, and 10 bases lay outside the gene matches. The CDR3 consists of 15 residues. Germline values: CDR1 SGHRS, CDR2 YFSETQ.

DNA of the CDR3: TGTGCCACCAGCAGCGCCGGGGGCGGGAGGGCCTACGAGCAGTACTTC. Translation gives CATSSAGGGRAYEQYF. The chain is built from TRBV15 and TRBJ2-7, with 9 bases lining up with TRBD2. Germline lookup yields CDR1 LNHNV and CDR2 YYDKDF (reference sequence). The CDR3 has 16 residues. The junction had 8 bases not matched to a gene; V was cut back by 3 bases and J by 2 bases.

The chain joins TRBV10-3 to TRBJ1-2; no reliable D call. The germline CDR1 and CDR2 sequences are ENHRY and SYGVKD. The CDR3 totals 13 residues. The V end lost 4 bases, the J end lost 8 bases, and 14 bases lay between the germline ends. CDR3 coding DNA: TGTGCCATCAGTGTTGACCGGGAGGAGGGCTACACCTTC. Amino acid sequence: CAISVDREEGYTF.